The rows below give T cell receptor beta chains drawn from one sample of a study of post-analysis software for immune sequencing data. TCRdb processed the PCR reads anew with MiXCR; each CDR3 protein has one entry. The sample has fewer than 850,000 distinct CDR3 sequences, 25% to 30% seen once. Material: blood. These receptors were taken from a girl between 10 and 17 years old with multiple sclerosis. Each CDR3 is given with its conserved first and last residue. A D gene is named only where the DNA matches it firmly. Expanded clones are given a class, and other clones once, few, many or no size at all.

J: TRBJ1-5
V: TRBV28
size: .
D: .
CDR3: CASSYRDDNQPQHF
DNA: TGTGCCAGCAGCTACCGGGACGACAATCAGCCCCAGCATTTT

J: TRBJ2-5
V: TRBV28
size: few
D: .
CDR3: CASSLPAENQETQYF
DNA: TGTGCCAGCAGTTTACCGGCGGAGAACCAAGAGACCCAGTACTTC

J: TRBJ2-5
V: TRBV7-2
size: .
D: TRBD2
CDR3: CASSPTRRGRAGTQYF
DNA: TGTGCCAGCAGCCCAACGCGTCGCGGGAGGGCTGGGACCCAGTACTTC

J: TRBJ1-1
V: TRBV29-1
size: few
D: .
CDR3: CSVNRHIANTEAFF
DNA: TGCAGCGTCAACCGACACATCGCGAACACTGAAGCTTTCTTT

J: TRBJ2-5
V: TRBV20-1
size: .
D: .
CDR3: CSARGSRGETQYF
DNA: TGCAGTGCTAGAGGCTCAAGGGGGGAGACCCAGTACTTC

J: TRBJ2-7
V: TRBV20-1
size: .
D: TRBD1
CDR3: CSARPPGQYPYEQCF
DNA: TGCAGTGCTAGACCCCCGGGACAGTACCCCTACGAGCAGTGCTTC

J: TRBJ2-1
V: TRBV7-6
size: .
D: .
CDR3: CASSVMVGEQFF
DNA: TGTGCCAGCAGCGTGATGGTCGGCGAGCAGTTCTTC

J: TRBJ1-2
V: TRBV29-1
size: many
D: .
CDR3: CSVAGRGGYTF
DNA: TGCAGCGTTGCGGGGAGAGGTGGCTACACCTTC

J: TRBJ1-1
V: TRBV15
size: .
D: .
CDR3: CATSRDPGPRTEGAFF
DNA: TGTGCCACCAGCAGAGATCCCGGGCCCCGGACTGAGGGAGCTTTCTTT

J: TRBJ2-2
V: TRBV12-5
size: .
D: .
CDR3: CAGGNFGRRTGELFF
DNA: TGTGCTGGTGGTAACTTTGGGCGGAGGACCGGGGAGCTGTTTTTT

J: TRBJ2-4
V: TRBV7-9
size: few
D: TRBD1
CDR3: CASSPDREWMAKNIQYF
DNA: TGTGCCAGCAGCCCTGACAGGGAATGGATGGCCAAAAACATTCAGTACTTC

J: TRBJ1-6
V: TRBV11-2
size: .
D: .
CDR3: CASSLGLGDNSPLHF
DNA: TGTGCCAGCAGCTTAGGCCTTGGGGACAATTCACCCCTCCACTTT

J: TRBJ1-4
V: TRBV7-2
size: .
D: TRBD1
CDR3: CASRPTGGLGEKLFF
DNA: TGTGCCAGCAGGCCTACAGGGGGCCTTGGGGAAAAACTGTTTTTT

J: TRBJ1-1
V: TRBV20-1
size: .
D: TRBD1
CDR3: CSVPDTTGYTEAFF
DNA: TGCAGTGTTCCCGATACGACAGGGTACACTGAAGCTTTCTTT

J: TRBJ2-1
V: TRBV2
size: many
D: .
CDR3: CASSRSYNEQFF
DNA: TGTGCCAGCAGTCGCTCCTACAATGAGCAGTTCTTC

J: TRBJ2-3
V: TRBV7-2
size: .
D: TRBD2
CDR3: CASSFSGTDTDTQYF
DNA: TGTGCCAGCAGCTTTAGCGGGACTGACACAGATACGCAGTATTTT

J: TRBJ1-1
V: TRBV12-3/TRBV12-4
size: few
D: .
CDR3: CASSPTVGVTEAFF
DNA: TGTGCCAGCAGTCCTACAGTGGGGGTCACTGAAGCTTTCTTT

J: TRBJ2-3
V: TRBV5-1
size: .
D: .
CDR3: CASSLAGASFTDTQYF
DNA: TGCGCCAGCAGCTTGGCAGGGGCCTCCTTCACAGATACGCAGTATTTT

J: TRBJ1-4
V: TRBV7-8
size: .
D: .
CDR3: CASSSGPLEKLFF
DNA: TGTGCCAGCAGCTCGGGTCCTCTTGAAAAACTGTTTTTT

J: TRBJ2-5
V: TRBV4-3
size: few
D: .
CDR3: CASSQDRNPSSQYF
DNA: TGCGCCAGCAGCCAAGATAGAAACCCGTCTAGCCAGTACTTC

J: TRBJ2-5
V: TRBV5-6
size: .
D: TRBD2
CDR3: CASSPTSGGALETQYF
DNA: TGTGCCAGCAGCCCCACTAGCGGGGGGGCCTTGGAGACCCAGTACTTC

J: TRBJ2-5
V: TRBV2
size: few
D: TRBD1
CDR3: CASSVVRGLETQYF
DNA: TGTGCCAGCAGTGTCGTCAGGGGGCTAGAGACCCAGTACTTC

J: TRBJ1-5
V: TRBV5-1
size: .
D: .
CDR3: CASSDGGLGQPQHF
DNA: TGCGCCAGCAGCGACGGGGGGCTTGGTCAGCCCCAGCATTTT

J: TRBJ1-5
V: TRBV7-8
size: .
D: TRBD1
CDR3: CASSWDRVSNQPQHF
DNA: TGTGCCAGCAGCTGGGACAGGGTTAGCAATCAGCCCCAGCATTTT

J: TRBJ1-4
V: TRBV29-1
size: .
D: .
CDR3: CSVNDPGLNNEKLFF
DNA: TGCAGCGTCAACGACCCGGGGCTGAATAATGAAAAACTGTTTTTT

J: TRBJ2-1
V: TRBV3-1
size: once
D: TRBD2
CDR3: CASSQVLSMGGETQFF
DNA: TGTGCCAGCAGCCAAGTTCTCTCCATGGGGGGGGAGACCCAGTTCTTC

J: TRBJ2-3
V: TRBV12-3/TRBV12-4
size: .
D: .
CDR3: CASSLGQGLLTDTEYF
DNA: TGTGCCAGCAGTTTGGGGCAGGGACTCCTCACAGATACGGAGTATTTT

J: TRBJ2-1
V: TRBV6-5
size: .
D: TRBD2
CDR3: CASKPTSGGSGEQFF
DNA: TGTGCCAGCAAGCCAACTAGCGGAGGTTCTGGTGAGCAGTTCTTC

J: TRBJ2-1
V: TRBV24-1
size: few
D: .
CDR3: CATSDRDTHNEQFF
DNA: TGTGCCACCAGTGATCGGGACACTCACAATGAGCAGTTCTTC

J: TRBJ2-7
V: TRBV11-2
size: few
D: TRBD1
CDR3: CASSQTGWNEQYF
DNA: TGTGCCAGCAGCCAGACAGGGTGGAACGAGCAGTACTTC

J: TRBJ1-1
V: TRBV27
size: .
D: .
CDR3: CASSFKGSMNTEAFF
DNA: TGTGCCAGCAGTTTCAAAGGGAGCATGAACACTGAAGCTTTCTTT

J: TRBJ2-1
V: TRBV6-2/TRBV6-3
size: .
D: .
CDR3: CASSYSLGETRRGNEQFF
DNA: TGTGCCAGCAGTTACTCGCTGGGGGAGACTAGGAGGGGCAATGAGCAGTTCTTC

J: TRBJ2-7
V: TRBV6-5
size: many
D: .
CDR3: CASRGGLYEQYF
DNA: TGTGCCAGCAGAGGAGGACTGTACGAGCAGTACTTC

J: TRBJ2-1
V: TRBV4-1
size: .
D: .
CDR3: CASSQNSGGSSYNEQFF
DNA: TGCGCCAGCAGCCAGAATTCCGGAGGCAGCTCCTACAATGAGCAGTTCTTC

J: TRBJ2-7
V: TRBV9
size: .
D: TRBD1
CDR3: CASSVATGTGGSEQYF
DNA: TGTGCCAGCAGCGTAGCTACAGGGACAGGGGGTTCCGAGCAGTACTTC

J: TRBJ2-5
V: TRBV7-2
size: few
D: TRBD2
CDR3: CASSLAGLAGHRFSGETQYF
DNA: TGTGCCAGCAGCTTAGCGGGACTAGCGGGACACCGCTTCTCAGGGGAGACCCAGTACTTC

J: TRBJ2-7
V: TRBV28
size: few
D: .
CDR3: CASIGTGSYEQYF
DNA: TGTGCCAGCATCGGGACGGGATCCTACGAGCAGTACTTC

J: TRBJ2-1
V: TRBV20-1
size: few
D: .
CDR3: CSARLPGLNEQFF
DNA: TGCAGTGCTAGACTACCGGGACTCAATGAGCAGTTCTTC

J: TRBJ2-5
V: TRBV5-6
size: .
D: .
CDR3: CASSLRRVAQYF
DNA: TGTGCCAGCAGCTTGAGGAGGGTGGCCCAGTACTTC